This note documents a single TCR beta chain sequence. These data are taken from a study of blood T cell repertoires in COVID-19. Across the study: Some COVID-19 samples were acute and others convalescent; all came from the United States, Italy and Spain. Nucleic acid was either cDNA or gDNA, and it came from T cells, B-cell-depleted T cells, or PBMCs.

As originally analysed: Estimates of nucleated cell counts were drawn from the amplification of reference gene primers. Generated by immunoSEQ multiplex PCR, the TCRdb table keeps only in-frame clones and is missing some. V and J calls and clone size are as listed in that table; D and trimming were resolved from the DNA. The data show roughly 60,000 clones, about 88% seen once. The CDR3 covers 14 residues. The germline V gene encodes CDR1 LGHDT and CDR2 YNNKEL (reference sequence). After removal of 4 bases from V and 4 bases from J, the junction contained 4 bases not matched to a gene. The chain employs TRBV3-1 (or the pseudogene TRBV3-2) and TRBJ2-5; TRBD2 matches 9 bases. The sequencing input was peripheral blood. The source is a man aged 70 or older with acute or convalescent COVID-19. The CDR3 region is CASSPLAGRETQYF. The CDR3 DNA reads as TGTGCCAGCAGCCCACTAGCGGGCCGAGAGACCCAGTACTTC.